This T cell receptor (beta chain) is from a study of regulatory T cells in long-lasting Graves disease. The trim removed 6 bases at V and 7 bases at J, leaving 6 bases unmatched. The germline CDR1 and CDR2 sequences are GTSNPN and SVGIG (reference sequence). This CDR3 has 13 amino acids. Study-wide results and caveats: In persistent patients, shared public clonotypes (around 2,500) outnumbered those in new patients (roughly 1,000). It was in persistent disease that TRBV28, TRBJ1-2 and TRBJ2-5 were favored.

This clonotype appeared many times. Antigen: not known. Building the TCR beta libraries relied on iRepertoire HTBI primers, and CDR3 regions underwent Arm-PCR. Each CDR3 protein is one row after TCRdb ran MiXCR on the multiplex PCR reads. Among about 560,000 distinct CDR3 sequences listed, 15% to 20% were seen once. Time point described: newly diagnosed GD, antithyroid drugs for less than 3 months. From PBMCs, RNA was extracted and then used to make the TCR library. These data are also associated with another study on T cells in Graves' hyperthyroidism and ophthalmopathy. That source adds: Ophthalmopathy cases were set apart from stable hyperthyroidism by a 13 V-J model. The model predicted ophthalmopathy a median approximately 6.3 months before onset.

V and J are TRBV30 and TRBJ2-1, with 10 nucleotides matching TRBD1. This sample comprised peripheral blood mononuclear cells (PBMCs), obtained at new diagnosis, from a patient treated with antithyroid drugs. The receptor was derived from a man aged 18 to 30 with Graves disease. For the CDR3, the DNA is TGTGCCTGCCGGGACAGGGGTGTAAATGAGCAGTTCTTC. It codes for CACRDRGVNEQFF.